This T cell receptor (beta chain) came from a study of PD-L1 blockade in urothelial cancer. Study-wide background: Blood analysis occurred 3 weeks (second dose) and 6 weeks after treatment start. The study recovered a median of around 140,000 T cells per blood sample.

Patients had locally advanced or metastatic urothelial carcinoma. V was clipped by 1 base and J by 7 bases, with 11 bases between them. Germline V gene sequence: CDR1 GTSNPN, CDR2 SVGIG (reference sequence). The CDR3 has 13 amino acids. The repertoire was sequenced with immunoSEQ multiplex PCR; TCRdb's copy has only in-frame clones and lacks some. The data contain 55,000 or so clones, 84% of them singletons. The input for sequencing was PBMCs, taken around atezolizumab (anti-PD-L1) treatment. J is TRBJ1-5 and V is TRBV30; D may be TRBD1 (5 bases). This receptor was obtained from a man aged 35 to 55 with urothelial cancer. CDR3 in DNA: TGTGCCTGGAGTGGGCAGGGAAAGCAGCCCCAGCATTTT. Its translation: CAWSGQGKQPQHF.